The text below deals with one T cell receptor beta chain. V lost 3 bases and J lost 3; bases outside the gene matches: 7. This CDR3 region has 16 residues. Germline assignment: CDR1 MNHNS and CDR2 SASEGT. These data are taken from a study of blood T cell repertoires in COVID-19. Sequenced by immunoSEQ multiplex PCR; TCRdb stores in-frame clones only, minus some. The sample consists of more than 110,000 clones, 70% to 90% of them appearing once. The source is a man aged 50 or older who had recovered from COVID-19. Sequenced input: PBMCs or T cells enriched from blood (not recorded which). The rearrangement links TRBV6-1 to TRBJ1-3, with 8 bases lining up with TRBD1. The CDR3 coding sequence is TGTGCCAGCAGTGACGGACAGGGAATGGGTGGAAACACCATATATTTT. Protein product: CASSDGQGMGGNTIYF.